One and the same sample provided the 24 T cell receptor beta chains below, sequenced in a study of T-cell memory formation after mild COVID-19. TCRdb re-called the 5' RACE reads with MiXCR, one entry per CDR3 protein. Here the sample spans 300,000 to 350,000 distinct CDR3 sequences, 19% being singletons. Sequenced material: PBMCs or a T cell subset sorted from them (not recorded which). Every receptor here comes from a man between 18 and 35 years old who had mild COVID-19 (a few samples of this study predate the infection). Cell type and time point are not known.

J is TRBJ2-1 and V is TRBV5-1, with 11 bases matching TRBD1. The CDR3 totals 16 residues. V was clipped by 3 bases and J by 6 bases; unmatched bases: 8. Germline values: CDR1 SGHRS, CDR2 YFSETQ. The CDR3 nucleotides read TGCGCCAGCAGCTCGACCGGGACAGGGGGAGTCAATGAGCAGTTCTTC. It codes for CASSSTGTGGVNEQFF.

Of note for this clonotype: A read error may explain this, as a much larger clone is one base away. This likely comes from a read error, as the CDR3 has no conserved phenylalanine or tryptophan at its end. J is TRBJ2-5 and V is TRBV4-2; D may be TRBD1 or TRBD2 (7 bases each). V was pared by 1 base and J by 4 bases, with 16 bases between. CDR1 is LGHNA, CDR2 YNFKEQ, per germline. This CDR3 contains 16 residues. Written as DNA, the CDR3 is TGTGCCAGCAGCCAAGGGGAGGGGGCCAGAAGAGAGACCCAGTACTCC. This codes for CASSQGEGARRETQYS.

The chain couples TRBV18 to TRBJ2-7; TRBD1 might be the D (6 bases). The CDR3 consists of 13 residues. Between the trimmed V and J ends, which lost 3 bases and 3 bases, there was a span of 9 bases. The V gene's germline CDR1 is KGHSH and CDR2 LQKENI. Written as DNA, the CDR3 is TGTGCCAGCTCACCGCCACAGGGCTACGAGCAGTACTTC. Translated, it gives CASSPPQGYEQYF.

This clonotype was observed a few times. The rearrangement joins TRBV20-1 to TRBJ2-7; the D is unclear. This CDR3 contains 13 residues. The V end was cut by 5 bases, the J end by 4 bases, with 15 bases between. The germline gives CDR1 DFQATT, CDR2 SNEGSKA (reference sequence). DNA of the CDR3: TGCAGTGCTGAAAGTGGCACGGCGTACGAGCAGTACGTC. It encodes CSAESGTAYEQYV.

This clonotype was counted a few times. The junction and the germline gene differ at one end; a read error may be behind it. The gene calls are TRBV7-2 and TRBJ2-3, with unresolved D. The CDR3 is 11 amino acids. The germline gives CDR1 SGHTA, CDR2 FQGNSA. The CDR3 spells CASSLRYGAGF. In DNA form, the CDR3 reads TGTGCCAGCAGCCTACGTTATGGAGCTGGGTTT.

The chain combines TRBV20-1 with TRBJ2-1, with TRBD1 identical over 9 bases. Germline values: CDR1 DFQATT, CDR2 SNEGSKA (reference sequence). CDR3 length: 14 residues. V lost 5 bases to trimming and J lost 4 bases; unmatched junction nucleotides: 6. Here the CDR3 DNA reads TGCAGTGCTGGGTGGGACAGGGTATACAATGAGCAGTTCTTC. Amino acid sequence: CSAGWDRVYNEQFF.

The J gene is TRBJ1-2, the V gene TRBV20-1; TRBD1 might be the D (6 bases). Trimming pared 3 bases from V and 2 bases from J, leaving 13 bases between. CDR1 is DFQATT, CDR2 SNEGSKA, per germline (reference sequence). The CDR3 runs 14 residues. In DNA form, the CDR3 reads TGCAGTGCTAGGCACAGGGCGAAAAACTATGGCTACACCTTC. Its translation is CSARHRAKNYGYTF.

This clonotype was observed a handful of times. The genes are TRBV13 and TRBJ2-2; D may be TRBD2 (6 bases). V was pared by 2 bases and J by 2 bases, with 9 bases between. The CDR3 has 15 amino acids. CDR1 and CDR2 from the germline V gene are PRHDT and FYEKMQ (reference sequence). Written as DNA, the CDR3 is TGTGCCAGCAGCTTATTTAGCGGTAACACCGGGGAGCTGTTTTTT. Residues: CASSLFSGNTGELFF.

This chain links TRBV7-9 with TRBJ1-1; unclear D gene. Germline V gene lookup returns CDR1 SEHNR and CDR2 FQNEAQ (reference sequence). The CDR3 covers 13 residues. Trimming removed 5 bases from V and 10 bases from J, with 17 bases in between. The CDR3 DNA reads as TGTGCCAGCAGCCCCCATGGACGGCCACGAGCTTTCTTT. This sequence encodes CASSPHGRPRAFF.

The chain carries TRBV4-1 and TRBJ2-7, with D perhaps TRBD1 (5 bases). The CDR3 sequence is 15 residues long. Germline CDR1 and CDR2: MGHRA and YSYEKL. The V end lost 0 bases, the J end lost 3 bases, and 12 bases lay between the germline ends. CDR3 amino acids: CASSQDVRGFYEQYV. The CDR3 bases are TGCGCCAGCAGCCAAGATGTTAGGGGATTCTACGAGCAGTACGTC.

The chain is built from TRBV6-5 and TRBJ2-7; D may be TRBD2 (6 bases). This CDR3 region has 14 residues. The germline V and J ends were trimmed by 7 bases and 2 bases, with 15 bases remaining between them. The germline V gene has CDR1 MNHEY and CDR2 SVGAGI. Here the CDR3 reads CASTEAGGTYEQYF. CDR3 DNA sequence: TGTGCCAGCACAGAAGCGGGTGGGACCTACGAGCAGTACTTC.

This clonotype was seen many times. This rearrangement joins TRBV2 to TRBJ2-5; a possible D gene is TRBD2 (5 bases). This CDR3 comprises 12 residues. Trimming cost V 3 bases and J 5 bases, with 7 bases left between them. CDR1 is SNHLY and CDR2 is FYNNEI in the germline V gene. CDR3 region: CASSEGGETQYF. CDR3 DNA: TGTGCCAGCAGTGAGGGCGGGGAGACCCAGTACTTC.

This clonotype was seen more than once but under ten times. The chain joins TRBV29-1 to TRBJ2-4, with 8 bases that match TRBD2. The CDR3 is made up of 13 amino acids. The germline V gene has CDR1 SQVTM and CDR2 ANQGSEA. V dropped 7 bases and J dropped 1; count of bases not matched to a gene: 3. The CDR3 DNA follows: TGCAGCGCCCGCGGGGGGGCCAAAAACATTCAGTACTTC. Its protein product is CSARGGAKNIQYF. Combining the CDR3 with reference TRBV29-1 and TRBJ2-4 gives the whole variable domain SAVISQKPSRDICQRGTSLTIQCQVDSQVTMMFWYRQQPGQSLTLIATANQGSEATYESGFVIDKFPISRPNLTFSTLTVSNMSPEDSSIYLCSARGGAKNIQYFGAGTRLSVL.

The DNA of the CDR3 is TGCAGCGTTCGGGGGTTCACTGAAGCTTTCTTT. This encodes CSVRGFTEAFF. V gene TRBV29-1 combines with J gene TRBJ1-1, with D perhaps matching TRBD1 (5 bases). The V and J ends lost 5 bases and 4 bases respectively, with 8 bases between them. The CDR3 is 11 amino acids. Germline values: CDR1 SQVTM, CDR2 ANQGSEA.

The V and J genes are TRBV24-1 and TRBJ2-2; the D call may be TRBD1 or TRBD2 (5 bases each). The CDR3 extends over 13 amino acids. Deletions cut 4 bases from V and 8 bases from J, with 10 bases between. CDR1 is KGHDR, CDR2 SFDVKD, per germline. DNA for the CDR3: TGTGCCACCAGTGACCCAGGGAGAGGGGAGCTGTTTTTT. This gives the protein CATSDPGRGELFF.

In this sample, this clonotype turned up many times. The V and J genes are TRBV7-9 and TRBJ2-5; D uncertain. The germline CDR1 and CDR2 sequences are SEHNR and FQNEAQ (reference sequence). The CDR3 totals 12 residues. Trimming pared 5 bases from V and 3 bases from J, leaving 7 bases between. CDR3 sequence reads: CASSLEKETQYF. The DNA for the CDR3 is TGTGCCAGCAGCCTAGAGAAAGAGACCCAGTACTTC.

This chain joins TRBV5-5 and TRBJ1-6; possible D gene TRBD1, 5 bases. Trimming stripped 0 bases from V and 2 bases from J, with 12 bases between. The CDR3 is 17 amino acids. Germline assignment: CDR1 SGHKS and CDR2 YYEKEE (reference sequence). CDR3 bases: TGTGCCAGCAGCTTGGTGGGGGATCAGCCCTATAATTCACCCCTCCACTTT. This sequence encodes CASSLVGDQPYNSPLHF. The whole variable domain, filled in from reference TRBV5-5 and TRBJ1-6, reads DAGVTQSPTHLIKTRGQQVTLRCSPISGHKSVSWYQQVLGQGPQFIFQYYEKEERGRGNFPDRFSARQFPNYSSELNVNALLLGDSALYLCASSLVGDQPYNSPLHFGNGTRLTVT.

This clonotype was counted a few times. The V call is TRBV4-3, the J call TRBJ2-2, with a tentative D call TRBD1 (5 bases). The V end lost 3 bases, the J end lost 1 base, and 9 bases lay between the germline ends. Germline V gives CDR1 LGHNA, CDR2 YSLEER. The CDR3 spans 15 residues. In DNA, the CDR3 is TGCGCCAGCAGCCAGACAGCCTGGAACACCGGGGAGCTGTTTTTT. Encoded protein: CASSQTAWNTGELFF.

In this sample, this clonotype turned up many times. The chain has TRBV7-6 and TRBJ2-5; D may be TRBD2 (5 bases). The CDR3 extends over 13 amino acids. Trimming stripped 5 bases from V and 5 bases from J, with 12 bases between. CDR1 is SGHVS, CDR2 FNYEAQ, per germline. The CDR3, as DNA: TGTGCCAGCAGCCCGGGGTCTGGGGAGACCCAGTACTTC. It encodes CASSPGSGETQYF.

This clonotype was observed a few times. The gene calls are TRBV18 and TRBJ1-1; TRBD1 matches at 9 bases. The ends lost 3 bases at V and 5 bases at J; junction bases unmatched: 4. From germline, CDR1 is KGHSH and CDR2 LQKENI. The CDR3 covers 14 residues. The CDR3 nucleotides are TGTGCCAGCTCACCGGACAGGGGCGAGACTGAAGCTTTCTTT. This sequence encodes CASSPDRGETEAFF.

J is TRBJ2-5 and V is TRBV28, with 7 bases identical to TRBD1. This CDR3 is built from 15 residues. V shed 5 bases and J 4 bases; nucleotides not matched to a gene: 10. Germline V gene lookup returns CDR1 MDHEN and CDR2 SYDVKM. The CDR3 DNA follows: TGTGCCAGCAGTCCACCCGACAGGGAGAGAGAGACCCAGTACTTC. Translated: CASSPPDRERETQYF.

This chain uses TRBV6-1 with TRBJ1-5; D is unclear. CDR3 length equals 13 residues. Trimming shortened V by 0 bases and J by 9 bases, and 9 bases separated the two germline ends. CDR1 is MNHNS, CDR2 SASEGT, per germline. Here the CDR3 reads CASSEADGRPQHF. CDR3 bases: TGTGCCAGCAGTGAAGCGGACGGGAGGCCCCAGCATTTT.

The chain couples TRBV20-1 to TRBJ2-1, with a weak D call TRBD2 (5 bases). Germline CDR1 DFQATT, CDR2 SNEGSKA (reference sequence). The CDR3 runs to 14 residues. The CDR3 reads CSALLVRSSGEQFF. The CDR3, as DNA: TGCAGCGCGCTACTAGTGCGGTCCTCGGGTGAGCAGTTCTTC.

There are a few counts of this clonotype. One end of the junction is discordant with germline, which a read error may explain. The chain uses TRBV6-1 and TRBJ1-4; TRBD1 matches 7 bases. This CDR3 region has 15 residues. Germline CDR1 MNHNS, CDR2 SASEGT. CDR3 protein: CAGSGLETGSEKLFF. The CDR3 nucleotides are TGTGCCGGCAGTGGGTTGGAGACAGGGTCTGAAAAACTGTTTTTT.